This entry lists 20 T cell receptor beta chains sequenced from one sample in a study of blood T cell repertoires in COVID-19. Clones were sequenced by immunoSEQ multiplex PCR, and TCRdb holds only the in-frame ones, with some missing. The sample holds over 150,000 clones, under 90% seen once. Sequenced material: PBMCs or T cells enriched from blood (not recorded which). The receptors stem from a woman in her sixties who had recovered from COVID-19.

This clone appeared a single time. The chain is built from TRBV19 and TRBJ1-2; 9 positions agree with TRBD1. The germline CDR1 and CDR2 sequences are LNHDA and SQIVND (reference sequence). This CDR3 has 15 residues. With V trimmed by 7 bases and J by 7 bases, 13 bases remained unmatched. The CDR3 DNA sequence: TGTGCCAGTAACCCCCTTACAGGGGGCGCGAGTGGCTACACCTTC. Its protein product is CASNPLTGGASGYTF.

This chain joins TRBV6-1 and TRBJ1-2; tentatively, D is TRBD1 (6 bases). The CDR3 length is 15 residues. CDR1 MNHNS and CDR2 SASEGT come from the germline V gene. Trimming pared 2 bases from V and 6 bases from J, leaving 16 bases between. CDR3 region: CASSENFGQTDGYTF. CDR3 nucleotide sequence: TGTGCCAGCAGTGAAAATTTCGGACAGACAGATGGCTACACCTTC.

The chain links TRBV30 to TRBJ2-2, with D possibly being TRBD1 (6 bases). The V and J ends lost 5 bases and 4 bases respectively, with 14 bases between them. Germline-derived CDR1 and CDR2 are GTSNPN and SVGIG (reference sequence). The CDR3 runs 14 residues. Written as DNA, the CDR3 is TGTGCCTGGGCGCGGACAGCTATCACCGGGGAGCTGTTTTTT. This codes for CAWARTAITGELFF.

The genes are TRBV11-2 and TRBJ2-1; the match to TRBD2 covers 12 bases. The CDR3 is 15 residues long. V gave up 1 base and J gave up 7 bases; unmatched junction bases: 2. The germline V gene encodes CDR1 SGHAT and CDR2 FQNNGV. The CDR3 spells CASSLASGGANEQFF. DNA of the CDR3: TGTGCCAGCAGCTTAGCTAGCGGGGGGGCTAATGAGCAGTTCTTC.

The J gene is TRBJ2-5, the V gene TRBV29-1; the match to TRBD2 covers 9 bases. Germline V gives CDR1 SQVTM, CDR2 ANQGSEA. This CDR3 region has 16 residues. J gave up 2 bases and V 3 bases, and 10 bases lay outside the gene matches. The CDR3 reads CSVEYFRAGGQETQYF. CDR3 nucleotide sequence: TGCAGCGTTGAGTATTTTAGGGCGGGGGGGCAAGAGACCCAGTACTTC.

The rearrangement links TRBV9 to TRBJ1-3; 8 nucleotides line up with TRBD1. The CDR3 is 18 residues long. Germline V gene lookup returns CDR1 SGDLS and CDR2 YYNGEE. V lost 4 bases and J lost 1; bases outside the gene matches: 13. The CDR3 here is CASSTRQGTQGSGNTIYF. The CDR3 nucleotides read TGTGCCAGCAGCACCCGACAGGGGACCCAAGGATCTGGAAACACCATATATTTT.

The CDR3 DNA sequence: TGTGCCAGCAGTTTGGGTCAGGAAGAGACCCAGTACTTC. It specifies CASSLGQEETQYF. The chain joins TRBV12-3 or TRBV12-4 to TRBJ2-5, with D unresolved. The CDR3 covers 13 residues. Trimming cost V 3 bases and J 3 bases, with 8 bases left between them.

The chain couples TRBV4-1 to TRBJ2-3, with 10 bases aligning to TRBD2. This CDR3 contains 17 residues. Unmatched junction bases numbered 6, after V lost 3 bases and J lost 0 bases. Germline values: CDR1 MGHRA, CDR2 YSYEKL. CDR3: CASSQLHSGGSTDTQYF. The DNA for the CDR3 is TGCGCCAGCAGCCAGCTTCATAGCGGGGGGAGCACAGATACGCAGTATTTT.

J is TRBJ2-5 and V is TRBV3-1 (or the pseudogene TRBV3-2); D may be TRBD1 (5 bases). This CDR3 has 14 amino acids. CDR1 LGHDT and CDR2 YNNKEL come from the germline V gene (reference sequence). V lost 1 base to trimming and J lost 6 bases, with 12 bases between them. CDR3 sequence: CASSQGNQGKTQYF. The CDR3 DNA sequence: TGTGCCAGCAGCCAAGGAAACCAGGGAAAGACCCAGTACTTC.

The chain links TRBV6-5 to TRBJ2-5; the match to TRBD1 covers 7 bases. Trimming took 6 bases from V and 4 from J; bases not matched to a gene: 5. The CDR3 length is 13 residues. Germline CDR1 and CDR2: MNHEY and SVGAGI. This CDR3 reads CASRKTGLETQYF. CDR3 in DNA: TGTGCCAGCAGGAAGACAGGGCTAGAGACCCAGTACTTC.

The rearrangement links TRBV5-4 to TRBJ2-7, with D possibly TRBD1 on 6 matching bases. Trimming left V 2 bases short and J 3 bases short, with 12 bases between. Germline CDR1 is SGHNT and CDR2 is YYREEE (reference sequence). This CDR3 is built from 14 residues. CDR3 nucleotides: TGTGCCAGCAGCTTCTCACAGGGCTACTACGAGCAGTACTTC. Translation gives CASSFSQGYYEQYF.

The V and J genes are TRBV6-5 and TRBJ2-2, with D perhaps matching TRBD1 (5 bases). This CDR3 spans 13 amino acids. Germline V gene lookup returns CDR1 MNHEY and CDR2 SVGAGI. V was shortened by 7 bases and J by 4 bases, with 10 bases between the two germline ends. The CDR3 nucleotides are TGTGCCAGCAATCAGGGTTCCACCGGGGAGCTGTTTTTT. Amino acid sequence: CASNQGSTGELFF.

This clone was observed once. The genes are TRBV19 and TRBJ2-2, with 9 positions matching TRBD1. This CDR3 is 14 amino acids long. The trim removed 3 bases at V and 7 bases at J, leaving 3 bases unmatched. CDR1 and CDR2 from the germline V gene are LNHDA and SQIVND (reference sequence). Written as DNA, the CDR3 is TGTGCCAGTAGTATTGCGGACAGGGGCGGGGAGCTGTTTTTT. It codes for CASSIADRGGELFF.

The gene calls are TRBV11-2 and TRBJ2-3; 7 bases are a match to TRBD1. The CDR3 length is 16 residues. Looked up from germline, CDR1 is SGHAT and CDR2 is FQNNGV. With V trimmed by 6 bases and J by 2 bases, 11 bases remained unmatched. This CDR3 reads CASRLQTGALTDTQYF. The CDR3 DNA reads TGTGCCAGCAGACTACAAACAGGGGCCCTCACAGATACGCAGTATTTT.

The V and J genes are TRBV18 and TRBJ2-6; 7 bases are a match to TRBD1. CDR3 length: 19 residues. CDR1 is KGHSH and CDR2 is LQKENI in the germline V gene. After removal of 6 bases from V and 0 bases from J, the junction contained 14 bases not matched to a gene. CDR3 in DNA: TGTGCCAGCTCCCGACAGGGACAGAGTTTTAACTCTGGGGCCAACGTCCTGACTTTC. It is translated as CASSRQGQSFNSGANVLTF.

V usage is TRBV11-2 and J usage is TRBJ2-2; 9 bases agree with TRBD1. The CDR3 extends over 15 amino acids. From germline, CDR1 is SGHAT and CDR2 FQNNGV. V lost 4 bases and J lost 13; bases outside the gene matches: 13. The CDR3 nucleotides are TGTGCCAGCAGCTCCAAGGGACAGGGCTTTGGCCGGCTGTTTTTT. This sequence encodes CASSSKGQGFGRLFF.

The rearrangement links TRBV12-3 or TRBV12-4 to TRBJ1-5, with TRBD1 as a possible D gene (5 bases). Between the trimmed V and J ends, which lost 4 bases and 4 bases, there was a span of 5 bases. The CDR3 has 12 amino acids. The DNA for the CDR3 is TGTGCCAGCAGTTCAGGGAATCAGCCCCAGCATTTT. Amino acids: CASSSGNQPQHF.

The V call is TRBV5-6, the J call TRBJ2-1; D call uncertain. CDR1 is SGHDT and CDR2 is YYEEEE in the germline V gene. The CDR3 totals 14 residues. Trimming pared 4 bases from V and 0 bases from J, leaving 8 bases between. CDR3 sequence: CASSAGSSYNEQFF. The CDR3 DNA is TGTGCCAGCAGCGCAGGTAGCTCCTACAATGAGCAGTTCTTC.

The chain couples TRBV2 to TRBJ2-5, with 8 positions matching TRBD1. The CDR3 runs 11 residues. Germline V gene data show CDR1 as SNHLY and CDR2 as FYNNEI. Trimming took 10 bases from V and 5 from J; bases not matched to a gene: 3. CDR3 in amino acids: CATGGRETQYF. CDR3 bases: TGTGCCACAGGGGGCCGGGAGACCCAGTACTTC.

The chain joins TRBV27 to TRBJ2-3; D unclear. CDR1 is MNHEY, CDR2 SMNVEV, per germline (reference sequence). Between the trimmed V and J ends, which lost 2 bases and 0 bases, there was a span of 12 bases. This CDR3 region has 16 residues. CDR3 coding DNA: TGTGCCAGCAGTTTAATCGTAGCCCGAAGCACAGATACGCAGTATTTT. Amino acid sequence: CASSLIVARSTDTQYF.